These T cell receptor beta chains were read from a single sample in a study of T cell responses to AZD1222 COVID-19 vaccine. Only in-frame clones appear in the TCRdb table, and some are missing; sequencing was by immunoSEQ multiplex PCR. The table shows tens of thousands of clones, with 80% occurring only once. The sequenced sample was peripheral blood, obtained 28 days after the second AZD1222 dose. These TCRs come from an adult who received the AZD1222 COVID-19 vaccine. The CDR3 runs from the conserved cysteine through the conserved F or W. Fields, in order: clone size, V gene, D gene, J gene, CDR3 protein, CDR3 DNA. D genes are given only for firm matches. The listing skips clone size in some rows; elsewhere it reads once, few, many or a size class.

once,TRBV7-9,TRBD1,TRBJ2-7,CASSSMGQAPYEQYF,TGTGCCAGCAGCTCAATGGGACAGGCCCCCTACGAGCAGTACTTC
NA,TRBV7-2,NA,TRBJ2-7,CASSFMAAGNYEQYF,TGTGCCAGCAGCTTTATGGCGGCAGGGAACTACGAGCAGTACTTC
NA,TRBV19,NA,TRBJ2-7,CASSRFPDEQYF,TGTGCCAGTAGTAGATTCCCCGACGAGCAGTACTTC
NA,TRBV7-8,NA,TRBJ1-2,CASSLRQDYGYTF,TGTGCCAGCAGCTTGAGACAGGACTATGGCTACACCTTC
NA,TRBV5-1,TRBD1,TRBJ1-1,CASSFGTENTEAFF,TGCGCCAGCAGCTTTGGGACAGAAAACACTGAAGCTTTCTTT
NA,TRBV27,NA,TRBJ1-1,CASSEAFF,TGTGCCAGCAGTGAAGCTTTCTTT
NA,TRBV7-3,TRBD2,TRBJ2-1,CASSPSGGYNEQFF,TGTGCCAGCAGCCCTAGCGGGGGCTACAATGAGCAGTTCTTC
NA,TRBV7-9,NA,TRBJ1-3,CASSFQSSGNTIYF,TGTGCCAGCAGCTTTCAGAGCTCTGGAAACACCATATATTTT
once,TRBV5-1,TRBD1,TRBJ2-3,CASSSGQDPDTQYF,TGCGCCAGCAGTTCGGGACAGGACCCAGATACGCAGTATTTT
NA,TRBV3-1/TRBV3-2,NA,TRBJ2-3,CASSPRSGTVPLYTDTQYF,TGTGCCAGCAGCCCCCGAAGTGGAACTGTTCCACTTTACACAGATACGCAGTATTTT
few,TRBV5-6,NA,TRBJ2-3,CASSLGEGGHTDTQYF,TGTGCCAGCAGCCTTGGCGAGGGGGGTCACACAGATACGCAGTATTTT
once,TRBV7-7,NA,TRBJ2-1,CASSLDRDNEQFF,TGTGCCAGCAGCTTAGACCGAGACAATGAGCAGTTCTTC
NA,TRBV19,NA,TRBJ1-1,CASTQSRSTEAFF,TGTGCCAGTACACAAAGCAGGTCCACTGAAGCTTTCTTT
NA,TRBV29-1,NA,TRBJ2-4,CSVGDRSKNIQYF,TGCAGCGTTGGTGATAGGTCCAAAAACATTCAGTACTTC
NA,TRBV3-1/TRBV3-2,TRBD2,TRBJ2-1,CASSEEVLAGYNEQFF,TGTGCCAGCAGCGAGGAAGTGTTAGCGGGCTACAATGAGCAGTTCTTC
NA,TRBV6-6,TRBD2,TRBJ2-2,CASISGGPNTGELFF,TGTGCCAGCATCAGCGGGGGACCGAACACCGGGGAGCTGTTTTTT
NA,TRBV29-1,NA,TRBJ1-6,CSVARTPNSPLHF,TGCAGCGTTGCCCGGACACCAAATTCACCCCTCCACTTT
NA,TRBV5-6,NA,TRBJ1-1,CASSLTITNTEAFF,TGTGCCAGCAGCCTAACAATCACGAACACTGAAGCTTTCTTT
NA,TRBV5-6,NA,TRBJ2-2,CASSLGHNTGELFF,TGTGCCAGCAGCTTAGGCCATAACACCGGGGAGCTGTTTTTT
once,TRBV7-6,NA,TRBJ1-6,CASSSETGFSPYNSPLHF,TGTGCCAGCAGCTCGGAGACGGGGTTTAGCCCCTATAATTCACCCCTCCACTTT
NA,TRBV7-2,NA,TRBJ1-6,CASARARNSPLHF,TGTGCCAGCGCCCGGGCTAGAAATTCACCCCTCCACTTT
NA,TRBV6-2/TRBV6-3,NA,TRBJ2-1,CASSDNTYNEQFF,TGTGCCAGCAGTGACAATACCTACAATGAGCAGTTCTTC
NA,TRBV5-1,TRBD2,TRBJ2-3,CASSPGTSGTFTDTQYF,TGCGCCAGCAGCCCTGGGACTAGCGGAACCTTCACAGATACGCAGTATTTT
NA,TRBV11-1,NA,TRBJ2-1,CASSLGQANEQFF,TGTGCCAGCAGCTTAGGTCAGGCCAATGAGCAGTTCTTC
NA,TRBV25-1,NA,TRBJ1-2,CASSGLTAGVGYGYTF,TGTGCCAGCAGTGGATTGACAGCGGGGGTGGGGTATGGCTACACCTTC
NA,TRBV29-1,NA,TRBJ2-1,CSVAAYNEQFF,TGCAGCGTTGCGGCTTACAATGAGCAGTTCTTC
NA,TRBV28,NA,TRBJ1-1,CASNTEGRGGHLNTEAFF,TGTGCCAGCAATACCGAAGGGAGGGGTGGACATCTGAACACTGAAGCTTTCTTT